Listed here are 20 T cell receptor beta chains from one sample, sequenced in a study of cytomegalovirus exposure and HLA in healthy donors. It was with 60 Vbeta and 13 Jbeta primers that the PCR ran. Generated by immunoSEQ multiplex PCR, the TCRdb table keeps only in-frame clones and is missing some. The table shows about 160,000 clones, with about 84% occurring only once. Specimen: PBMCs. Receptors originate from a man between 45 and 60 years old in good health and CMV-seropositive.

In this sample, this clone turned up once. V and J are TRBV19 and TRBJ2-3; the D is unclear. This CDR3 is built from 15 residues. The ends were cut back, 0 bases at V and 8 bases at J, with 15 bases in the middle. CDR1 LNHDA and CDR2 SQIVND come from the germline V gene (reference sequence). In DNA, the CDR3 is TGTGCCAGTAGTATAGATCGGGTTGGAAGAGGTACGCAGTATTTT. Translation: CASSIDRVGRGTQYF.

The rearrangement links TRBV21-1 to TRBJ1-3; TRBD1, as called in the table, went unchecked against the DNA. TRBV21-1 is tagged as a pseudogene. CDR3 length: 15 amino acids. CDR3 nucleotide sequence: TGTGCCAGCACCCTGGGACAGGGCTTTGGAAACACCATATATTTT. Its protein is CASTLGQGFGNTIYF.

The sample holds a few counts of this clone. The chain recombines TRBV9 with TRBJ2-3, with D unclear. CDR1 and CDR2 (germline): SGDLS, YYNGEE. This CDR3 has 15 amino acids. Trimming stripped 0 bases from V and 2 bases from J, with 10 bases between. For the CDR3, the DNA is TGTGCCAGCAGCGTAGGTCACAAGTCCACAGATACGCAGTATTTT. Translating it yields CASSVGHKSTDTQYF.

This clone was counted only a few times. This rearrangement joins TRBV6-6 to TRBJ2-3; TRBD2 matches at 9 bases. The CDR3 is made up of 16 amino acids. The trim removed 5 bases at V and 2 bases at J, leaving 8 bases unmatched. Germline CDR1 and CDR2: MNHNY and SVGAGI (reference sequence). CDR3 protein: CASSTRAGGLTDTQYF. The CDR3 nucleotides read TGTGCCAGCAGTACCCGAGCGGGGGGCCTCACAGATACGCAGTATTTT.

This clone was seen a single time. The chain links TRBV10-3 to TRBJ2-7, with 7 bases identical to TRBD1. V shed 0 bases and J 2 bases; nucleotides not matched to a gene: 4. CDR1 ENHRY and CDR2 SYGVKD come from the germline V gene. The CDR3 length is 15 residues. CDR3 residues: CAISESDRVTYEQYF. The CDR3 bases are TGTGCCATCAGTGAGTCTGACAGGGTTACCTACGAGCAGTACTTC.

The CDR3 loop is CRTGLAGAFF. CDR3 in DNA: TGCAGGACAGGGCTAGCGGGGGCTTTCTTT. The chain links TRBV20-1 to TRBJ1-1; TRBD1 matches at 7 bases. This CDR3 comprises 10 residues. Germline values: CDR1 DFQATT, CDR2 SNEGSKA (reference sequence).

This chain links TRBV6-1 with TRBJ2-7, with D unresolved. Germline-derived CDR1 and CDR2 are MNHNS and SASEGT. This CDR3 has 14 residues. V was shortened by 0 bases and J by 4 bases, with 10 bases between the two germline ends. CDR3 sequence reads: CASSEALGTYEQYF. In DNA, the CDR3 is TGTGCCAGCAGTGAAGCGCTGGGCACTTACGAGCAGTACTTC.

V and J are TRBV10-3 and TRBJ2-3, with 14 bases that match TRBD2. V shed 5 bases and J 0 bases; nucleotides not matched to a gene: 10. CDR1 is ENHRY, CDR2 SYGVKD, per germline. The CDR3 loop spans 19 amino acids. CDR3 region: CAISPGTSGGSPSTDTQYF. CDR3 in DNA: TGTGCCATCAGTCCCGGGACTAGCGGGGGATCCCCCAGCACAGATACGCAGTATTTT.

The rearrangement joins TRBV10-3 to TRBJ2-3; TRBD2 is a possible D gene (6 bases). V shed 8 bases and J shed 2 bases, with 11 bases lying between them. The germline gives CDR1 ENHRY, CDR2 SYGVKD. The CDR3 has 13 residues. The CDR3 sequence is CAIASEDTDTQYF. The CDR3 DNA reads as TGTGCCATCGCTAGCGAGGACACAGATACGCAGTATTTT.

CDR3 sequence reads: CASSLIDSSTGELFF. In nucleotides, the CDR3 is TGCGCCAGCAGCTTAATTGACAGCAGCACCGGGGAGCTGTTTTTT. V usage is TRBV5-1 and J usage is TRBJ2-2; D is possibly TRBD1 (5 bases). The CDR3 length is 15 residues. Trimming pared 2 bases from V and 4 bases from J, leaving 12 bases between. Germline V lookup: CDR1 SGHRS, CDR2 YFSETQ.

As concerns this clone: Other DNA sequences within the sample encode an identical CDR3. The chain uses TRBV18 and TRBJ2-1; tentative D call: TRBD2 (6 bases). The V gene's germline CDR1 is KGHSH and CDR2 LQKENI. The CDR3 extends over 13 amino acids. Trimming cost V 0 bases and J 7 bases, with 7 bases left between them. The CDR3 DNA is TGTGCCAGCTCACCACCGGCGGGAAATGAGCAGTTCTTC. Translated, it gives CASSPPAGNEQFF.

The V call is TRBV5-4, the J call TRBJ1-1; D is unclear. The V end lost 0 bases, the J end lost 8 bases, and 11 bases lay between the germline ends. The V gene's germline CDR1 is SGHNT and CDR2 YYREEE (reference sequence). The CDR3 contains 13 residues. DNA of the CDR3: TGTGCCAGCAGCTTGGGCGAAGGGAGGGAAGCTTTCTTT. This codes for CASSLGEGREAFF.

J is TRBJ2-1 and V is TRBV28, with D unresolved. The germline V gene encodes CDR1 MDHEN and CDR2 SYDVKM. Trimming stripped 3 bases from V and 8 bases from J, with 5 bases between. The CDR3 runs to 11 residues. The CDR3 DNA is TGTGCCAGCAGTTTTCGGGATGAGCAGTTCTTC. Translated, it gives CASSFRDEQFF. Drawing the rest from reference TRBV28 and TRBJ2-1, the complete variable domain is DVKVTQSSRYLVKRTGEKVFLECVQDMDHENMFWYRQDPGLGLRLIYFSYDVKMKEKGDIPEGYSVSREKKERFSLILESASTNQTSMYLCASSFRDEQFFGPGTRLTVL.

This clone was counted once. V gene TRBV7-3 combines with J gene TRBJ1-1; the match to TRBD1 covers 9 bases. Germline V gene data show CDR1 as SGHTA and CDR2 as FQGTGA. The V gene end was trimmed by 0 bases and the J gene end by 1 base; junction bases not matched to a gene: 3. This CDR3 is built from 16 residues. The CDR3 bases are TGTGCCAGCAGCTTAACCGGGACAGGGAGGAACACTGAAGCTTTCTTT. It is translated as CASSLTGTGRNTEAFF.

Written as DNA, the CDR3 is TGTGCCAGCAGTGAATCGGGGGTGGAGAACACTGAAGCTTTCTTT. Translation: CASSESGVENTEAFF. The rearrangement uses TRBV6-1 and TRBJ1-1, with D perhaps TRBD1 (5 bases). CDR1 and CDR2 from the germline V gene are MNHNS and SASEGT. The V end lost 2 bases, the J end lost 1 base, and 11 bases lay between the germline ends. The CDR3 loop spans 15 amino acids.

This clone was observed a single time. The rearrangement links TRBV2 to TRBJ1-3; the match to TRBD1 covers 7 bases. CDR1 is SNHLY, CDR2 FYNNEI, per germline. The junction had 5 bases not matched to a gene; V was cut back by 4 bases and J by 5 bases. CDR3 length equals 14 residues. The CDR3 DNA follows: TGTGCCAGCAGTGGCTTGACAGGGCGAAACACCATATATTTT. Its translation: CASSGLTGRNTIYF. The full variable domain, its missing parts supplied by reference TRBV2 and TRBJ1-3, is EPEVTQTPSHQVTQMGQEVILRCVPISNHLYFYWYRQILGQKVEFLVSFYNNEISEKSEIFDDQFSVERPDGSNFTLKIRSTKLEDSAMYFCASSGLTGRNTIYFGEGSWLTVV.

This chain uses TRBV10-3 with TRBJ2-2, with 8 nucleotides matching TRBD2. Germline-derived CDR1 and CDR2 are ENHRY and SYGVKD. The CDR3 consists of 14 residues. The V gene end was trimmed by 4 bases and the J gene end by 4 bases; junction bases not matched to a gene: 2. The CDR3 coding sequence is TGTGCCATCAGTGGTAGCGGGGCCACCGGGGAGCTGTTTTTT. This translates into CAISGSGATGELFF.

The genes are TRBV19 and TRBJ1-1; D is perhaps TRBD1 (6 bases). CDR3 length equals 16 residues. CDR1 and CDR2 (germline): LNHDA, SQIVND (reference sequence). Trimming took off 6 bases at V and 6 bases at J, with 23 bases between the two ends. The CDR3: CASSPLTGQRKAEAFF. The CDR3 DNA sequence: TGTGCCAGTAGCCCACTTACGGGACAAAGGAAGGCTGAAGCTTTCTTT.

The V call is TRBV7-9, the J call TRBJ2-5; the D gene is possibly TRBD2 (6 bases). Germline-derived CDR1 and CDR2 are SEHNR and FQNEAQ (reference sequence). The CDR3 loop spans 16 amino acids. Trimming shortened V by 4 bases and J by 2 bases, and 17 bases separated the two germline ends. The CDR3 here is CASSSYSTSQQETQYF. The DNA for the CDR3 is TGTGCCAGCAGCTCCTACTCGACTAGTCAGCAAGAGACCCAGTACTTC.

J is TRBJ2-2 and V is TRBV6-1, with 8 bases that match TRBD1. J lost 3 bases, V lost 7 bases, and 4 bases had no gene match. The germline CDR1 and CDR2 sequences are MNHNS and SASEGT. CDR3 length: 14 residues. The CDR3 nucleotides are TGTGCCAGCACTACAGGGGGAGACACCGGGGAGCTGTTTTTT. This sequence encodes CASTTGGDTGELFF.